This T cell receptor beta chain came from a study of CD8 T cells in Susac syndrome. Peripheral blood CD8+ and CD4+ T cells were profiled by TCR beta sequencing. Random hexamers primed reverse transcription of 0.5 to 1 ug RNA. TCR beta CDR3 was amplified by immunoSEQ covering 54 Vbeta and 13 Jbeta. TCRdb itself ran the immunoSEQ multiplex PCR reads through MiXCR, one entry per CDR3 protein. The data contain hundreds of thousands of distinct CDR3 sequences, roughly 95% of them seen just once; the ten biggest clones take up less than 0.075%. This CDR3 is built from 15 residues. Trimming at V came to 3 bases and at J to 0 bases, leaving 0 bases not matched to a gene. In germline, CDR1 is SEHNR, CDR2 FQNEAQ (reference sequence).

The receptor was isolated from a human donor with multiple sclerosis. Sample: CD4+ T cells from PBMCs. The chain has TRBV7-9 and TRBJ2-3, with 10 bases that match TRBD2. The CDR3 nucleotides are TGTGCCAGCAGCTTGACTAGCGGGAGCACAGATACGCAGTATTTT. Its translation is CASSLTSGSTDTQYF. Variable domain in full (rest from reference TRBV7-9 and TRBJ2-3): DTGVSQNPRHKITKRGQNVTFRCDPISEHNRLYWYRQTLGQGPEFLTYFQNEAQLEKSRLLSDRFSAERPKGSFSTLEIQRTEQGDSAMYLCASSLTSGSTDTQYFGPGTRLTVL.